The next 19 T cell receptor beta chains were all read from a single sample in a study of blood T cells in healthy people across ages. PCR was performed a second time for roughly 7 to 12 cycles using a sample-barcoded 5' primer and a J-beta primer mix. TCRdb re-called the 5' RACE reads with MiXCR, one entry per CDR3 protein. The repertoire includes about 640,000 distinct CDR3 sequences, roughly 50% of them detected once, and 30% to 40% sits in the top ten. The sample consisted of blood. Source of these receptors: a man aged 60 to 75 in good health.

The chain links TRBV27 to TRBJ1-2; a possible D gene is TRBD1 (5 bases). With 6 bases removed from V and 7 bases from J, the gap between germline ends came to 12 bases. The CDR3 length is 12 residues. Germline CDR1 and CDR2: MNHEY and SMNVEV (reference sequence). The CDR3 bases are TGTGCCAGCAGAGACCTTAGGGGTGGCTACACCTTC. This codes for CASRDLRGGYTF.

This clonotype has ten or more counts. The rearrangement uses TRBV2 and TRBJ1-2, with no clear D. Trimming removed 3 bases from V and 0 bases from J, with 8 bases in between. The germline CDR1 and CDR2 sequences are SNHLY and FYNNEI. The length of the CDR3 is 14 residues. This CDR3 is CASSDDRTNYGYTF. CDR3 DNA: TGTGCCAGCAGTGACGACCGCACTAACTATGGCTACACCTTC.

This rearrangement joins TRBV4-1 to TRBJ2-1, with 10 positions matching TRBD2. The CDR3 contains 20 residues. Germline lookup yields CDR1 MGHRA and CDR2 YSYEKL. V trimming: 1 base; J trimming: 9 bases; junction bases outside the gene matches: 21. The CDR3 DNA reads TGCGCCAGCAGCCAAGTGGGTCAAGCGGGGGGGCCGAGTTTAGGCGTTGAGCAGTTCTTC. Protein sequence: CASSQVGQAGGPSLGVEQFF.

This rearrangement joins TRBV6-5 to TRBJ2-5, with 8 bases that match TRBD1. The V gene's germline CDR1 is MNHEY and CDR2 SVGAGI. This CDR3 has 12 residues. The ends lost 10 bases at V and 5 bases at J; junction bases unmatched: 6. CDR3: CATTGVFETQYF. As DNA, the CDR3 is TGTGCCACGACAGGGGTATTCGAGACCCAGTACTTC.

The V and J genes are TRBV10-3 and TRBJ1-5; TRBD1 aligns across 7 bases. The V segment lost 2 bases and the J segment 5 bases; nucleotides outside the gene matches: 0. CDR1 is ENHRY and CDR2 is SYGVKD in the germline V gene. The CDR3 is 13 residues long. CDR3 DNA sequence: TGTGCCATCAGTGAGACAGGGGATCAGCCCCAGCATTTT. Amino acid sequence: CAISETGDQPQHF.

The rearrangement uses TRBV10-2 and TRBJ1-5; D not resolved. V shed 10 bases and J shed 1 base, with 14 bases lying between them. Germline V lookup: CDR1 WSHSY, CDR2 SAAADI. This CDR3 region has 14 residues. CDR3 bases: TGCGCCACCGGCCTAACGGGGAGCAATCAGCCCCAGCATTTT. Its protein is CATGLTGSNQPQHF.

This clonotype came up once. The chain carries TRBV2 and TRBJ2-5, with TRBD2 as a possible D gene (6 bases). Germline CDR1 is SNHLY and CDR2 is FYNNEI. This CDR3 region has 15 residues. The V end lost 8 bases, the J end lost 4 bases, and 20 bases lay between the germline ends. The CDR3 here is CASGEAVVPRETQYF. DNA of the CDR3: TGTGCCAGCGGGGAGGCGGTTGTTCCAAGAGAGACCCAGTACTTC.

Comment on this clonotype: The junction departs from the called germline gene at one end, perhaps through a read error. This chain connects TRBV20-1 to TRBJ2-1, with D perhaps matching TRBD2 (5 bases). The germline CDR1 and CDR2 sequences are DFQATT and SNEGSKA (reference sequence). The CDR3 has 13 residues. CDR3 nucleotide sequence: TGCAGTGCTAGGAGTCAGACTAACAATGGGCAGTTCTTC. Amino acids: CSARSQTNNGQFF.

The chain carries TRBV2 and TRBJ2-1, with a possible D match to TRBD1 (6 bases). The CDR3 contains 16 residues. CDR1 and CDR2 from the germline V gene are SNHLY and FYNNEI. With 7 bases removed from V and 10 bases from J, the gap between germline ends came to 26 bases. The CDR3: CASNRGQLRITGEQFF. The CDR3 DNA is TGTGCCAGCAATAGAGGACAGCTCAGGATTACAGGAGAGCAGTTCTTC.

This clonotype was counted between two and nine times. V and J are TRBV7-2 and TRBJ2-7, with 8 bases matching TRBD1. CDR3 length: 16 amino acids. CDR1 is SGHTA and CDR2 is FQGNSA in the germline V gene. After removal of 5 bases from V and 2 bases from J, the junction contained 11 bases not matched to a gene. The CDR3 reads CASSTRQGFNTYEQYF. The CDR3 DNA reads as TGTGCCAGCAGCACCCGACAGGGGTTTAATACCTACGAGCAGTACTTC.

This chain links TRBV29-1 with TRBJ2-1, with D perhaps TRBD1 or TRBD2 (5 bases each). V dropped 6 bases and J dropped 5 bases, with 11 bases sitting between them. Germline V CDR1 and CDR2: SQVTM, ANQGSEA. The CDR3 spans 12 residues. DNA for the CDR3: TGCAGCGTCCCCGGGACCCACAATGAGCAGTTCTTC. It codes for CSVPGTHNEQFF.

CDR3 DNA: TGTGCCAGCAGCTTAGTCGGGCGGGGGTACAATGAGCAGTACTTC. Translation gives CASSLVGRGYNEQYF. J is TRBJ2-1 and V is TRBV7-2; 7 nucleotides align to TRBD2. The J call may not be correct, given that the DNA end is closer to TRBJ2-7. Germline V gene data show CDR1 as SGHTA and CDR2 as FQGNSA. The CDR3 spans 15 residues.

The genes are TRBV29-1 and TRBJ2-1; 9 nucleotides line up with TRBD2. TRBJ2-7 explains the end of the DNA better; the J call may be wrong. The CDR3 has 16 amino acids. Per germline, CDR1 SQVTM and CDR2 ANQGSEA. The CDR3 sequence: CSVAGSGGHSYNEQYF. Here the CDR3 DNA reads TGCAGCGTTGCAGGTAGCGGGGGCCACTCCTACAATGAGCAGTACTTC.

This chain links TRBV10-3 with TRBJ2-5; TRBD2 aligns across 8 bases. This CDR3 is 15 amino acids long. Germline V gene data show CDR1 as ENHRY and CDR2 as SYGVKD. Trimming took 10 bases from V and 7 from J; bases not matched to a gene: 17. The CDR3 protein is CASLSTSEPTGTQYF. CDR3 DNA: TGTGCCAGCTTATCGACTAGCGAGCCCACAGGGACCCAGTACTTC.

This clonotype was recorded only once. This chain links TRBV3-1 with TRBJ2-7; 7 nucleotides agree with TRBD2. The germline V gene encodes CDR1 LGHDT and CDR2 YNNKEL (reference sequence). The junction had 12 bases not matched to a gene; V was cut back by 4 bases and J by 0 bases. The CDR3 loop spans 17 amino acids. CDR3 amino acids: CASSRGRGSPSSYEQYF. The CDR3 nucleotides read TGTGCCAGCAGCCGAGGGCGGGGGTCTCCCTCCTCCTACGAGCAGTACTTC.

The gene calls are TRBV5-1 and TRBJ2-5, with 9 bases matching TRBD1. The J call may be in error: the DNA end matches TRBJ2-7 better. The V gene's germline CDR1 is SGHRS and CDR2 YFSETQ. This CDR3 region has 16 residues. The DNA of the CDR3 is TGCGCCAGCAGCCTACAACCCGACAGGGGGACGGACGAGCAGTACTTC. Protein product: CASSLQPDRGTDEQYF.

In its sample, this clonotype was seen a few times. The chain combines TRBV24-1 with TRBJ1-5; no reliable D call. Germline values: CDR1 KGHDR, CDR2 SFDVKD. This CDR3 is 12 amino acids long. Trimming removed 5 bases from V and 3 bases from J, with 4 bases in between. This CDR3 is CATSGPNQPQHF. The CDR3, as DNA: TGTGCCACCAGTGGCCCCAATCAGCCCCAGCATTTT.

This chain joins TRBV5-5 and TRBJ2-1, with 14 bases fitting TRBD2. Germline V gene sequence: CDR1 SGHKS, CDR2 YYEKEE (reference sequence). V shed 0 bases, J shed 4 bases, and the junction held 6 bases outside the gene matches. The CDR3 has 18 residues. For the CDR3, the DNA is TGTGCCAGCAGCTTGGCCGTGGGACTAGCGGGGGAGTACAATGAGCAGTTCTTC. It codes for CASSLAVGLAGEYNEQFF.

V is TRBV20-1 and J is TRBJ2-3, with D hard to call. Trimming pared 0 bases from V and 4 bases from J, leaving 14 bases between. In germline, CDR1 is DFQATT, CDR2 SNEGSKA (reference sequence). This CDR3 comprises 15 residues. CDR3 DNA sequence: TGCAGTGCTAGAGAAGGCTACGGAAAGGCAGATACGCAGTATTTT. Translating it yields CSAREGYGKADTQYF.